The 31 T cell receptor beta chains below all came from one sample that was sequenced in a study of cytomegalovirus exposure and HLA in healthy donors. Libraries were prepared by immunoSEQ multiplex PCR; TCRdb keeps only in-frame clonotypes and omits some of them. The profile shows approximately 150,000 clones, around four fifths of them singletons. What was sequenced was PBMCs. The source of these receptors is a man aged 25-40 years in good health and CMV-seropositive.

The chain couples TRBV7-9 to TRBJ1-4; tentative D call: TRBD1 (5 bases). CDR1 SEHNR and CDR2 FQNEAQ come from the germline V gene (reference sequence). The CDR3 runs to 15 residues. Trimming pared 5 bases from V and 4 bases from J, leaving 14 bases between. CDR3 bases: TGTGCCAGCAGCCCCCCGGCAGGGCTTAATGAAAAACTGTTTTTT. It encodes CASSPPAGLNEKLFF.

V is TRBV9 and J is TRBJ1-3, with D perhaps TRBD1 (5 bases). V was pared by 6 bases and J by 2 bases, with 12 bases between. Germline CDR1 reads SGDLS; CDR2 reads YYNGEE. The CDR3 runs 14 residues. The CDR3 here is CASTVGGTGNTIYF. Here the CDR3 DNA reads TGTGCCAGCACCGTGGGGGGGACTGGAAACACCATATATTTT.

This sequence joins TRBV5-6 and TRBJ1-5; maybe TRBD1 (6 bases). The CDR3 has 13 residues. V dropped 4 bases and J dropped 7 bases, with 12 bases sitting between them. The germline V gene has CDR1 SGHDT and CDR2 YYEEEE. The DNA of the CDR3 is TGTGCCAGCAGCAGTTATGACAGGCAGCCCCAGCATTTT. This translates into CASSSYDRQPQHF.

The V and J genes are TRBV7-9 and TRBJ2-3, with D perhaps matching TRBD1 (5 bases). Germline V gene lookup returns CDR1 SEHNR and CDR2 FQNEAQ (reference sequence). V shed 6 bases and J shed 6 bases, with 13 bases lying between them. The CDR3 has 13 residues. This chain's CDR3 is CASSPKGPDTQYF. The CDR3, as DNA: TGTGCCAGCAGTCCTAAGGGGCCTGATACGCAGTATTTT.

V is TRBV2 and J is TRBJ2-7; no reliable D call. Germline V gene lookup returns CDR1 SNHLY and CDR2 FYNNEI. This CDR3 has 14 residues. Trimming cost V 6 bases and J 1 base, with 13 bases left between them. The CDR3 nucleotides read TGTGCCAGCAGCGTAACTGGAGATTCCTACGAGCAGTACTTC. Protein product: CASSVTGDSYEQYF. Full variable domain (outside the CDR3, taken from reference TRBV2 and TRBJ2-7): EPEVTQTPSHQVTQMGQEVILRCVPISNHLYFYWYRQILGQKVEFLVSFYNNEISEKSEIFDDQFSVERPDGSNFTLKIRSTKLEDSAMYFCASSVTGDSYEQYFGPGTRLTVT.

The chain uses TRBV2 and TRBJ2-5; 12 nucleotides agree with TRBD2. The CDR3 runs 16 residues. Germline CDR1 is SNHLY and CDR2 is FYNNEI. Germline trimming cut 8 bases from V and 2 bases from J; bases unmatched to any gene: 9. This CDR3 reads CASGKLAGGRQETQYF. CDR3 DNA: TGTGCCAGCGGAAAACTAGCGGGGGGAAGACAAGAGACCCAGTACTTC.

V is TRBV19 and J is TRBJ2-7; 7 nucleotides match TRBD1. Unmatched junction bases numbered 14, after V lost 6 bases and J lost 3 bases. Germline assignment: CDR1 LNHDA and CDR2 SQIVND (reference sequence). The CDR3 totals 16 residues. CDR3 residues: CASSLTAGTVIYEQYF. CDR3 DNA sequence: TGTGCCAGTAGCCTCACCGCAGGGACAGTCATCTACGAGCAGTACTTC.

The chain combines TRBV4-1 with TRBJ1-5; the match to TRBD1 covers 11 bases. In germline, CDR1 is MGHRA, CDR2 YSYEKL. The ends lost 4 bases at V and 4 bases at J; junction bases unmatched: 6. This CDR3 is 16 amino acids long. This CDR3 is CASSPLGQGGNQPQHF. The CDR3 nucleotides read TGCGCCAGCAGCCCTCTGGGACAGGGGGGAAATCAGCCCCAGCATTTT.

The chain combines TRBV18 with TRBJ2-6, with 7 bases matching TRBD2. This CDR3 is built from 22 residues. The V gene's germline CDR1 is KGHSH and CDR2 LQKENI. The ends lost 4 bases at V and 2 bases at J; junction bases unmatched: 23. CDR3 in DNA: TGTGCCAGCTCACTGGCCGGGCGGGGAGGGGCATTCGTATTAGCTGGGGCCAACGTCCTGACTTTC. This sequence encodes CASSLAGRGGAFVLAGANVLTF.

The CDR3 is CASSRTGVGEQYF. CDR3 DNA: TGTGCCAGCAGTCGAACAGGGGTAGGCGAGCAGTACTTC. The chain couples TRBV27 to TRBJ2-7, with 7 nucleotides matching TRBD1. This CDR3 region has 13 residues. CDR1 and CDR2 (germline): MNHEY, SMNVEV (reference sequence). V shed 5 bases and J 6 bases; nucleotides not matched to a gene: 7.

V is TRBV10-3 and J is TRBJ2-7; tentatively, D is TRBD2 (5 bases). Between the trimmed V and J ends, which lost 0 bases and 7 bases, there was a span of 10 bases. This CDR3 comprises 13 residues. CDR1 and CDR2 from the germline V gene are ENHRY and SYGVKD. CDR3: CAISESDRREQYF. The CDR3 region has the DNA TGTGCCATCAGTGAGTCGGATAGGAGGGAGCAGTACTTC.

The chain links TRBV27 to TRBJ1-2; D call uncertain. V lost 5 bases to trimming and J lost 8 bases, with 15 bases between them. Germline CDR1 reads MNHEY; CDR2 reads SMNVEV (reference sequence). This CDR3 region has 13 residues. The CDR3 here is CASSLTPLRGYTF. The CDR3 nucleotides are TGTGCCAGCAGTCTCACACCCTTGAGGGGCTACACCTTC.

J is TRBJ2-7 and V is TRBV4-3; D is undetermined. The CDR3 has 13 amino acids. Trimming took 0 bases from V and 0 from J, leaving 3 bases between them. Germline CDR1 is LGHNA and CDR2 is YSLEER. The CDR3 DNA is TGCGCCAGCAGCCAAGAAGCCTCCTACGAGCAGTACTTC. Protein sequence: CASSQEASYEQYF.

J is TRBJ1-3 and V is TRBV15; D ambiguous. The ends were cut back, 0 bases at V and 7 bases at J, with 10 bases in the middle. This CDR3 is 14 amino acids long. Germline lookup yields CDR1 LNHNV and CDR2 YYDKDF (reference sequence). The CDR3 nucleotides read TGTGCCACCAGCAGAGATCTAGAGGAGAACACCATATATTTT. It encodes CATSRDLEENTIYF.

This chain joins TRBV7-9 and TRBJ2-5; no definite D call. Deletions cut 0 bases from V and 2 bases from J, with 7 bases between. This CDR3 is 14 amino acids long. Germline values: CDR1 SEHNR, CDR2 FQNEAQ (reference sequence). The CDR3 DNA follows: TGTGCCAGCAGCTTAGCGGCAGAACAAGAGACCCAGTACTTC. This gives the protein CASSLAAEQETQYF.

The chain links TRBV6-1 to TRBJ1-5; the match to TRBD1 covers 9 bases. Germline loops: CDR1 MNHNS, CDR2 SASEGT. Trimming cost V 0 bases and J 4 bases; bases outside gene matches: 7. The CDR3 spans 17 residues. Here the CDR3 reads CASSEARGTGLNQPQHF. CDR3 sequence (DNA): TGTGCCAGCAGTGAAGCTCGGGGGACAGGGTTAAATCAGCCCCAGCATTTT.

V usage is TRBV9 and J usage is TRBJ2-7, with D perhaps TRBD1 (6 bases). The CDR3 covers 17 residues. Germline V gives CDR1 SGDLS, CDR2 YYNGEE. V was pared by 0 bases and J by 4 bases, with 20 bases between. CDR3 bases: TGTGCCAGCAGCGTAGGTGGTGGGGCAGGGGTTGGGTACGAGCAGTACTTC. Its protein product is CASSVGGGAGVGYEQYF.

The rearrangement links TRBV6-1 to TRBJ2-7, with D tentatively TRBD1 (5 bases). CDR3 length equals 12 residues. Germline V gene data show CDR1 as MNHNS and CDR2 as SASEGT. V lost 6 bases and J lost 1, with 7 bases in between. The CDR3 sequence: CASSSGSYEQYF. CDR3 in DNA: TGTGCCAGCAGCTCAGGGTCCTACGAGCAGTACTTC.

This clone was seen only once. The chain has TRBV7-9 and TRBJ2-1, with 8 bases that match TRBD2. V trimming: 5 bases; J trimming: 0 bases; junction bases outside the gene matches: 6. This CDR3 spans 16 amino acids. CDR1 is SEHNR and CDR2 is FQNEAQ in the germline V gene (reference sequence). The CDR3 nucleotides are TGTGCCAGCAGCCTAAGACTAGCGAGCTCCTACAATGAGCAGTTCTTC. Encoded protein: CASSLRLASSYNEQFF.

V is TRBV6-5 and J is TRBJ1-2, with 7 bases that match TRBD1. Germline CDR1 reads MNHEY; CDR2 reads SVGAGI. Trimming removed 8 bases from V and 6 bases from J; junction bases left unmatched: 12. The CDR3 sequence is 14 residues long. Here the CDR3 reads CASRDYRGMDGYTF. Here the CDR3 DNA reads TGTGCCAGCCGCGACTACAGGGGAATGGATGGCTACACCTTC.

This clone appeared a single time. The V gene is TRBV29-1, the J gene TRBJ1-2; TRBD1 is a possible D gene (6 bases). V lost 8 bases and J 8 bases, leaving 15 bases between the germline ends. The V gene's germline CDR1 is SQVTM and CDR2 ANQGSEA. The CDR3 length is 11 residues. The CDR3 here is CSTRGGAGYTF. The CDR3 coding sequence is TGCAGCACTCGAGGGGGGGCAGGCTACACCTTC.

The rearrangement uses TRBV21-1 and TRBJ2-2; the table's TRBD1 call for D was not verified on the DNA. TRBV21-1 is flagged as a pseudogene. This CDR3 has 15 amino acids. CDR3 protein: CASSKPTGWTGELFF. The CDR3 nucleotides read TGTGCCAGCAGCAAACCGACAGGGTGGACCGGGGAGCTGTTTTTT.

V and J are TRBV5-1 and TRBJ2-7; D may be TRBD1 (6 bases). Germline V gene sequence: CDR1 SGHRS, CDR2 YFSETQ. The CDR3 spans 15 residues. Between the trimmed V and J ends, which lost 0 bases and 3 bases, there was a span of 13 bases. The CDR3 DNA is TGCGCCAGCAGCTTGGAAGCAGGGGCCTACTACGAGCAGTACTTC. It specifies CASSLEAGAYYEQYF.

CDR3 residues: CASSFRREVFYEQYF. As DNA, the CDR3 is TGTGCCAGCAGTTTTCGACGGGAGGTTTTCTACGAGCAGTACTTC. J is TRBJ2-7 and V is TRBV27; 7 nucleotides align to TRBD2. The germline CDR1 and CDR2 sequences are MNHEY and SMNVEV (reference sequence). The CDR3 runs to 15 residues. The ends lost 3 bases at V and 3 bases at J; junction bases unmatched: 8.

This chain uses TRBV19 with TRBJ1-2; no clear D. V lost 2 bases to trimming and J lost 4 bases, with 8 bases between them. Germline V lookup: CDR1 LNHDA, CDR2 SQIVND (reference sequence). CDR3 length equals 13 residues. In nucleotides, the CDR3 is TGTGCCAGTAGTATAATACCGAGCTATGGCTACACCTTC. Protein product: CASSIIPSYGYTF.

The J gene is TRBJ1-2, the V gene TRBV4-3; 8 nucleotides match TRBD1. The CDR3 has 15 residues. Germline V gene sequence: CDR1 LGHNA, CDR2 YSLEER. The J segment lost 5 bases and the V segment lost 1 base, leaving 6 bases of the junction unmatched. This chain's CDR3 is CASSQGQGANYGYTF. DNA of the CDR3: TGCGCCAGCAGCCAAGGGCAGGGGGCGAATTATGGCTACACCTTC.

The V gene is TRBV30, the J gene TRBJ1-2, with 8 nucleotides matching TRBD1. Germline values: CDR1 GTSNPN, CDR2 SVGIG (reference sequence). V trimming: 1 base; J trimming: 6 bases; junction bases outside the gene matches: 4. The CDR3 is made up of 13 amino acids. For the CDR3, the DNA is TGTGCCTGGAGTGACAGGGGGTGGAATGGCTACACCTTC. Protein sequence: CAWSDRGWNGYTF. The whole variable domain, filled in from reference TRBV30 and TRBJ1-2, reads SQTIHQWPATLVQPVGSPLSLECTVEGTSNPNLYWYRQAAGRGLQLLFYSVGIGQISSEVPQNLSASRPQDRQFILSSKKLLLSDSGFYLCAWSDRGWNGYTFGSGTRLTVV.

The rearrangement links TRBV1 to TRBJ2-1; the tabulated D call, TRBD2, remains unverified against the DNA. TRBV1 is annotated as a pseudogene. This CDR3 contains 17 residues. CDR3 sequence (DNA): TGCACCAGCAGCCAAGAGCTAGCGGGGGGGCCCTACAATGAGCAGTTCTTC. Its translation: CTSSQELAGGPYNEQFF.

This chain uses TRBV9 with TRBJ2-7; 7 positions agree with TRBD2. CDR3 size: 14 residues. V was pared by 2 bases and J by 6 bases, with 8 bases of the junction left unmatched. The germline CDR1 and CDR2 sequences are SGDLS and YYNGEE. As DNA, the CDR3 is TGTGCCAGCAGCGTGTGGGGCTCGGGGGGCGAGCAGTACTTC. This gives the protein CASSVWGSGGEQYF.

In DNA, the CDR3 is TGTGCCAGCAGTTACTCGACAGGCGACTATGGCTACACCTTC. Its protein product is CASSYSTGDYGYTF. The chain is built from TRBV6-6 and TRBJ1-2; possibly TRBD1 for D (6 bases). Per the germline V gene, CDR1 is MNHNY and CDR2 is SVGAGI (reference sequence). Trimming left V 0 bases short and J 3 bases short, with 8 bases between. This CDR3 is built from 14 residues.

V and J are TRBV6-5 and TRBJ2-7; perhaps TRBD1 as D (6 bases). Trimming pared 2 bases from V and 0 bases from J, leaving 8 bases between. This CDR3 has 14 amino acids. The germline V gene encodes CDR1 MNHEY and CDR2 SVGAGI. For the CDR3, the DNA is TGTGCCAGCAGTTACACAGGGAGCTCCTACGAGCAGTACTTC. Its translation: CASSYTGSSYEQYF.